Below are 5 T cell receptor beta chains sequenced from a single sample in a study of T cell responses to AZD1222 COVID-19 vaccine (dated by TCRdb to the early 2020s). The time point label on this specimen signifies: baseline before first vaccination. Receptors were amplified or captured by the immunoSEQ multiplex PCR assay. Here the immuneACCESS table is served through TCRdb, limited to in-frame sequences with V and J called. Missing clones are a known gap in these copies; in checked studies unresolved V genes cover under half, and the rest lacks a known reason. The sample table lists 150,000 to 200,000 clones, around 92% of them with a count of one. The top ten clones comprise more than 9% of the sample. This sample comprised peripheral blood, obtained on day 0 of AZD1222 vaccination. The receptors stem from an adult in good health.

This chain joins TRBV6-5 and TRBJ2-3, with D perhaps TRBD2 (5 bases). CDR1 and CDR2 from the germline V gene are MNHEY and SVGAGI. This CDR3 is built from 15 residues. V was pared by 0 bases and J by 4 bases, with 11 bases between. The CDR3 nucleotides are TGTGCCAGCAGTTACTCGATCGGGAATGCAGATACGCAGTATTTT. Translating it yields CASSYSIGNADTQYF.

This clone was recorded a few times. The chain couples TRBV19 to TRBJ1-5; 7 positions match TRBD1. V dropped 4 bases and J dropped 3; count of bases not matched to a gene: 9. CDR3 size: 16 residues. Germline V gene sequence: CDR1 LNHDA, CDR2 SQIVND (reference sequence). CDR3 coding DNA: TGTGCCAGTAGTAGGACAGGCGCCATAAACAATCAGCCCCAGCATTTT. It yields the protein CASSRTGAINNQPQHF.

The chain carries TRBV6-5 and TRBJ1-1; D is uncertain. Germline-derived CDR1 and CDR2 are MNHEY and SVGAGI. Trimming shortened V by 4 bases and J by 0 bases, and 9 bases separated the two germline ends. The CDR3 has 14 amino acids. The CDR3 sequence: CASSFGRLNTEAFF. The CDR3 DNA reads TGTGCCAGCAGTTTCGGACGGCTGAACACTGAAGCTTTCTTT.

The J gene is TRBJ2-1, the V gene TRBV5-6; the D gene is possibly TRBD1 (6 bases). Germline CDR1 SGHDT, CDR2 YYEEEE. Trimming left V 3 bases short and J 2 bases short, with 18 bases between. This CDR3 region has 17 residues. CDR3: CASSSLTRGGTYNEQFF. The CDR3 coding sequence is TGTGCCAGCAGCTCTCTTACCAGGGGTGGGACCTACAATGAGCAGTTCTTC.

This clone was picked up one time. The chain recombines TRBV24-1 with TRBJ1-5; 7 nucleotides align to TRBD1. The CDR3 has 14 amino acids. J was trimmed by 0 bases and V by 5 bases; bases with no gene match: 0. Germline CDR1 and CDR2: KGHDR and SFDVKD. DNA for the CDR3: TGTGCCACCAGTGCAGGGGGTAGCAATCAGCCCCAGCATTTT. Protein: CATSAGGSNQPQHF.